The source of this T cell receptor beta chain is a study of Ad26.COV2.S vaccination and SARS-CoV-2 variants. Study overall: The authors gave Ad26.COV2.S intramuscularly, either once or twice 56 days apart.

Turning to this clone: The antigen is not known.

The CDR3 loop spans 15 amino acids. CDR1 is LNHDA and CDR2 is SQIVND in the germline V gene (reference sequence). V shed 3 bases and J 3 bases; nucleotides not matched to a gene: 8. The assay was immunoSEQ multiplex PCR, and TCRdb's table has in-frame clones only and misses some. The data hold around 240,000 clones, with roughly 88% observed a single time. Findings of the study overall: Participants given vaccine showed non-spike TCR breadth similar to that of placebo recipients. Measures of TCR breadth and depth may have fallen short of total T cell responses.

Noted treatment: around 19 received Ad26.COV2.S at low or high dose, single or two shots; 5 received placebo; per-sample allocation not given. Vaccine and placebo recipients were sampled on day 63 after the first injection. The administered vaccine (an Ad26 vector) expressed Wuhan-strain SARS-CoV-2 spike. The specimen comprised peripheral blood, sampled in a trial of Ad26.COV2.S vaccine versus placebo. This chain uses TRBV19 with TRBJ2-7; 7 bases map to TRBD1. The clonotype originates from a person aged 18-60 years who received the Ad26.COV2.S COVID-19 vaccine or a placebo. DNA for the CDR3: TGTGCCAGTAGTATCAGGGACAGTTCTTTCTACGAGCAGTACTTC. Protein product: CASSIRDSSFYEQYF.